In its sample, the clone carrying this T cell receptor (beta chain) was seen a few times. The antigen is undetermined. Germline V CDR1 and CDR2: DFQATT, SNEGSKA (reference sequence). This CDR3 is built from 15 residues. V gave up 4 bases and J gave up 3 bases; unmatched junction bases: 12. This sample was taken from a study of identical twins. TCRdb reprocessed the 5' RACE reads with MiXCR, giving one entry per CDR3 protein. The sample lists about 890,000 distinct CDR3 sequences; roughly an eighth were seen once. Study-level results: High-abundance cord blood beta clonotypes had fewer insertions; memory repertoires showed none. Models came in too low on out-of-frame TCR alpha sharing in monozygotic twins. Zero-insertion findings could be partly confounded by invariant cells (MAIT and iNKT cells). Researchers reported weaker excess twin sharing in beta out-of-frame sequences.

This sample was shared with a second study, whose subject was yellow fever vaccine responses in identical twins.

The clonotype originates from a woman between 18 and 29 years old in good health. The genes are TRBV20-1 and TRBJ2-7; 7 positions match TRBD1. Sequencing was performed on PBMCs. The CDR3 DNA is TGCAGTGCTACAAATAATTACAGGGGTATCTACGAGCAGTACTTC. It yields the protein CSATNNYRGIYEQYF.